Shown below are 30 T cell receptor beta chains from a single sample sequenced in a study of blood T cell repertoires in COVID-19. The table came from immunoSEQ multiplex PCR; TCRdb's copy has only in-frame clones and leaves some out. Counted here are about 190,000 clones, around 90% occurring once; the ten biggest clones make up 5% to 6.5%. Input material: peripheral blood. These receptors all come from a man in his forties with active or convalescent COVID-19.

The chain couples TRBV5-1 to TRBJ1-3; no definite D call. The germline CDR1 and CDR2 sequences are SGHRS and YFSETQ. V lost 0 bases, J lost 0 bases, and 10 bases lay in between. This CDR3 region has 16 residues. As DNA, the CDR3 is TGCGCCAGCAGCTTGGACGGTATGAGCTCTGGAAACACCATATATTTT. Protein: CASSLDGMSSGNTIYF.

The chain carries TRBV13 and TRBJ1-1, with D perhaps matching TRBD1 (6 bases). With 3 bases removed from V and 1 base from J, the gap between germline ends came to 18 bases. Germline CDR1 reads PRHDT; CDR2 reads FYEKMQ (reference sequence). There are 17 residues in the CDR3. CDR3 sequence: CASSLGALGGKNTEAFF. The CDR3 bases are TGTGCCAGCAGCTTGGGGGCACTGGGGGGGAAGAACACTGAAGCTTTCTTT.

The V call is TRBV4-2, the J call TRBJ2-2; 7 bases are a match to TRBD1. In germline, CDR1 is LGHNA, CDR2 YNFKEQ. The CDR3 consists of 15 residues. Trimming at V came to 3 bases and at J to 4 bases, leaving 5 bases not matched to a gene. The CDR3 protein is CASSHPGQSTGELFF. The CDR3 DNA reads as TGTGCCAGCAGCCACCCGGGACAGTCCACCGGGGAGCTGTTTTTT.

The chain recombines TRBV29-1 with TRBJ2-5, with a tentative D call TRBD1 (5 bases). The germline CDR1 and CDR2 sequences are SQVTM and ANQGSEA. V was shortened by 8 bases and J by 5 bases, with 15 bases between the two germline ends. The length of the CDR3 is 12 residues. CDR3: CSTGPRAETQYF. The CDR3 coding sequence is TGCAGCACAGGCCCCCGTGCGGAGACCCAGTACTTC.

This chain joins TRBV10-3 and TRBJ2-5; no firm D call. The germline V and J ends were trimmed by 11 bases and 0 bases, with 10 bases remaining between them. The CDR3 runs 12 residues. From germline, CDR1 is ENHRY and CDR2 SYGVKD. This CDR3 reads CAGGGDQETQYF. The CDR3 DNA is TGTGCCGGCGGCGGCGACCAAGAGACCCAGTACTTC.

The genes are TRBV27 and TRBJ2-2, with 9 bases fitting TRBD1. J gave up 4 bases and V 5 bases, and 11 bases lay outside the gene matches. The CDR3 extends over 17 amino acids. Germline CDR1 MNHEY, CDR2 SMNVEV (reference sequence). CDR3 in DNA: TGTGCCAGCAGTCCGATCAACAGGGGGCGCGGCACCGGGGAGCTGTTTTTT. Protein: CASSPINRGRGTGELFF.

J is TRBJ1-6 and V is TRBV28; 12 bases match TRBD1. J lost 10 bases, V lost 3 bases, and 4 bases had no gene match. Germline CDR1 and CDR2: MDHEN and SYDVKM. The CDR3 runs 15 residues. This CDR3 reads CASSFRDRGQSPLHF. The CDR3, as DNA: TGTGCCAGCAGTTTCCGGGACAGGGGGCAGTCACCCCTCCACTTT. Full variable domain (remainder filled in from reference TRBV28 and TRBJ1-6): DVKVTQSSRYLVKRTGEKVFLECVQDMDHENMFWYRQDPGLGLRLIYFSYDVKMKEKGDIPEGYSVSREKKERFSLILESASTNQTSMYLCASSFRDRGQSPLHFGNGTRLTVT.

This sequence joins TRBV25-1 and TRBJ2-3, with D perhaps TRBD2 (7 bases). V was trimmed by 1 base and J by 5 bases, leaving 13 bases between them. This CDR3 is built from 15 residues. The germline CDR1 and CDR2 sequences are MGHDK and SYGVNS. The CDR3 region is CASSEWGGGVDTQYF. As DNA, the CDR3 is TGTGCCAGCAGTGAATGGGGGGGCGGGGTAGATACGCAGTATTTT.

This chain links TRBV28 with TRBJ2-3, with 10 bases lining up with TRBD2. J was trimmed by 5 bases and V by 3 bases; bases with no gene match: 11. The CDR3 length is 17 residues. The germline CDR1 and CDR2 sequences are MDHEN and SYDVKM. CDR3 bases: TGTGCCAGCAGTTTTGCCCGACTAGCGGGTGGGGGAGATACGCAGTATTTT. The encoded protein is CASSFARLAGGGDTQYF. Variable domain in full (rest from reference TRBV28 and TRBJ2-3): DVKVTQSSRYLVKRTGEKVFLECVQDMDHENMFWYRQDPGLGLRLIYFSYDVKMKEKGDIPEGYSVSREKKERFSLILESASTNQTSMYLCASSFARLAGGGDTQYFGPGTRLTVL.

The V and J genes are TRBV9 and TRBJ1-4; perhaps TRBD1 as D (5 bases). V was pared by 4 bases and J by 8 bases, with 18 bases between. CDR3 length equals 15 residues. Germline CDR1 reads SGDLS; CDR2 reads YYNGEE. The CDR3 here is CASSRRPAGGEKLFF. Written as DNA, the CDR3 is TGTGCCAGCAGCCGACGACCCGCCGGGGGGGAAAAACTGTTTTTT.

This chain joins TRBV4-1 and TRBJ2-3, with TRBD2 matching 11 bases. The CDR3 consists of 16 residues. Germline CDR1 and CDR2: MGHRA and YSYEKL. After removal of 2 bases from V and 2 bases from J, the junction contained 3 bases not matched to a gene. This CDR3 reads CASSQKTSGITDTQYF. The CDR3 nucleotides are TGCGCCAGCAGCCAAAAGACTAGCGGGATCACAGATACGCAGTATTTT.

The chain links TRBV27 to TRBJ2-3; 11 bases match TRBD2. J gave up 2 bases and V 5 bases, and 9 bases lay outside the gene matches. The CDR3 runs to 17 residues. Germline CDR1 MNHEY, CDR2 SMNVEV (reference sequence). For the CDR3, the DNA is TGTGCCAGCAGTCCCCAATTAGCGGGGGGGTCCACAGATACGCAGTATTTT. Translating it yields CASSPQLAGGSTDTQYF.

The chain uses TRBV3-1 (or the pseudogene TRBV3-2) and TRBJ2-3, with TRBD2 matching over 11 bases. V lost 4 bases to trimming and J lost 5 bases; unmatched junction nucleotides: 5. This CDR3 has 15 amino acids. CDR1 is LGHDT, CDR2 YNNKEL, per germline (reference sequence). For the CDR3, the DNA is TGTGCCAGCAGCCTATTAGCGGGGGGGAAAGATACGCAGTATTTT. It yields the protein CASSLLAGGKDTQYF.

With respect to this clone: Other DNA sequences within the sample encode an identical CDR3. V usage is TRBV27 and J usage is TRBJ1-2, with D unclear. V lost 5 bases and J lost 0, with 10 bases in between. CDR3 length: 14 amino acids. CDR1 and CDR2 (germline): MNHEY, SMNVEV (reference sequence). The chain's CDR3 is CASSLSGANYGYTF. CDR3 coding DNA: TGTGCCAGCAGTCTTTCAGGTGCTAACTATGGCTACACCTTC.

This chain links TRBV24-1 with TRBJ1-4, with D unresolved. This CDR3 has 15 residues. V dropped 4 bases and J dropped 4 bases, with 12 bases sitting between them. In germline, CDR1 is KGHDR, CDR2 SFDVKD. CDR3: CATSDGSLLNEKLFF. In DNA, the CDR3 is TGTGCCACCAGTGACGGGAGCCTCCTTAATGAAAAACTGTTTTTT.

The chain carries TRBV9 and TRBJ1-2; D gene unclear. CDR3 size: 15 residues. V lost 8 bases, J lost 3 bases, and 20 bases lay in between. The germline gives CDR1 SGDLS, CDR2 YYNGEE. Here the CDR3 reads CASLSGEDLDYGYTF. Here the CDR3 DNA reads TGTGCCAGTCTGTCCGGGGAGGATTTGGACTATGGCTACACCTTC.

V gene TRBV7-2 combines with J gene TRBJ2-7; 10 bases agree with TRBD2. Germline CDR1 is SGHTA and CDR2 is FQGNSA. The J segment lost 2 bases and the V segment lost 6 bases, leaving 4 bases of the junction unmatched. This CDR3 has 14 amino acids. In DNA, the CDR3 is TGTGCCAGCAGTAAAAGCGGGGGGGCCTACGAGCAGTACTTC. This gives the protein CASSKSGGAYEQYF.

The chain joins TRBV10-2 to TRBJ2-5; 9 bases align to TRBD2. The CDR3 has 17 amino acids. Trimming took 4 bases from V and 4 from J; bases not matched to a gene: 13. Germline-derived CDR1 and CDR2 are WSHSY and SAAADI. The CDR3 loop is CASSAEGSGSIGETQYF. CDR3 DNA: TGCGCCAGCAGTGCCGAGGGTAGCGGGAGTATCGGAGAGACCCAGTACTTC.

V is TRBV5-4 and J is TRBJ1-2, with 12 bases fitting TRBD1. Germline V CDR1 and CDR2: SGHNT, YYREEE (reference sequence). The CDR3 totals 15 residues. With V trimmed by 5 bases and J by 5 bases, 7 bases remained unmatched. The CDR3 region has the DNA TGTGCCAGCAGTCCTCCGGGACAGGGGGCTTATGGCTACACCTTC. Translation: CASSPPGQGAYGYTF.

J is TRBJ2-7 and V is TRBV6-2 or TRBV6-3; D perhaps matches TRBD1 (6 bases). This CDR3 is 13 amino acids long. Germline loops: CDR1 MNHEY, CDR2 SVGEGT. Trimming removed 6 bases from V and 5 bases from J, with 14 bases in between. The chain's CDR3 is CASRPTGFNEQYF. The CDR3 DNA sequence: TGTGCCAGCAGACCTACAGGGTTTAACGAGCAGTACTTC.

This chain joins TRBV7-2 and TRBJ2-5, with D perhaps TRBD1 (6 bases). Germline V gives CDR1 SGHTA, CDR2 FQGNSA. V gave up 3 bases and J gave up 4 bases, with 15 bases separating them. The CDR3 sequence is 15 residues long. The DNA for the CDR3 is TGTGCCAGCAGCTTGGGACACGAGCGGAGAGAGACCCAGTACTTC. This gives the protein CASSLGHERRETQYF.

The chain combines TRBV7-2 with TRBJ1-5; D gene unclear. CDR3 length: 15 amino acids. With 5 bases removed from V and 3 bases from J, the gap between germline ends came to 14 bases. Looked up from germline, CDR1 is SGHTA and CDR2 is FQGNSA. CDR3 amino acids: CASSPRTNPNQPQHF. The CDR3, as DNA: TGTGCCAGCAGCCCGCGAACCAACCCCAATCAGCCCCAGCATTTT.

V gene TRBV30 combines with J gene TRBJ1-1; D remains unclear. Deletions cut 5 bases from V and 1 base from J, with 11 bases between. Germline CDR1 is GTSNPN and CDR2 is SVGIG (reference sequence). The CDR3 covers 13 residues. The CDR3 here is CAWESQENTEAFF. The DNA of the CDR3 is TGTGCCTGGGAGAGTCAAGAGAACACTGAAGCTTTCTTT.

The rearrangement uses TRBV27 and TRBJ1-6, with D perhaps TRBD1 (6 bases). V was trimmed by 0 bases and J by 10 bases, leaving 19 bases between them. Germline CDR1 is MNHEY and CDR2 is SMNVEV (reference sequence). The CDR3 is made up of 17 amino acids. This chain's CDR3 is CASSLSGGRMGRSPLHF. In DNA, the CDR3 is TGTGCCAGCAGTTTATCGGGGGGGCGCATGGGTCGATCACCCCTCCACTTT.

This sequence joins TRBV5-5 and TRBJ1-1, with D perhaps TRBD1 (5 bases). The V and J ends lost 0 bases and 10 bases respectively, with 19 bases between them. Per the germline V gene, CDR1 is SGHKS and CDR2 is YYEKEE (reference sequence). The CDR3 loop spans 15 amino acids. CDR3 sequence: CASSLGAETLRGAFF. DNA for the CDR3: TGTGCCAGCAGCTTGGGGGCCGAAACTCTTAGGGGAGCTTTCTTT.

This rearrangement joins TRBV6-5 to TRBJ1-5; TRBD1 matches 9 bases. This CDR3 contains 15 residues. Per the germline V gene, CDR1 is MNHEY and CDR2 is SVGAGI. The J segment lost 3 bases and the V segment lost 10 bases, leaving 10 bases of the junction unmatched. CDR3 residues: CATRPGTGINQPQHF. Here the CDR3 DNA reads TGTGCCACTCGTCCCGGGACAGGGATCAATCAGCCCCAGCATTTT.

The chain has TRBV6-5 and TRBJ2-7; 11 positions agree with TRBD1. Unmatched junction bases numbered 7, after V lost 5 bases and J lost 7 bases. Per the germline V gene, CDR1 is MNHEY and CDR2 is SVGAGI. This CDR3 is built from 14 residues. This chain's CDR3 is CASSRGQGALEQYF. As DNA, the CDR3 is TGTGCCAGCAGTCGAGGACAGGGGGCGTTGGAGCAGTACTTC.

The V gene is TRBV19, the J gene TRBJ2-2, with TRBD2 matching 7 bases. Germline values: CDR1 LNHDA, CDR2 SQIVND (reference sequence). J gave up 2 bases and V 7 bases, and 10 bases lay outside the gene matches. The CDR3 is 16 residues long. The CDR3 loop reads CASTRLGGNNTGELFF. The CDR3 DNA reads TGTGCCAGTACCCGTCTCGGGGGGAACAACACCGGGGAGCTGTTTTTT. Using reference TRBV19 and TRBJ2-2 for the parts outside the CDR3, the full variable domain is DGGITQSPKYLFRKEGQNVTLSCEQNLNHDAMYWYRQDPGQGLRLIYYSQIVNDFQKGDIAEGYSVSREKKESFPLTVTSAQKNPTAFYLCASTRLGGNNTGELFFGEGSRLTVL.

This clone was detected only a few times. The chain's CDR3 is CASSYKEDGNTIYF. CDR3 DNA: TGTGCCAGCAGTTACAAGGAGGATGGAAACACCATATATTTT. J is TRBJ1-3 and V is TRBV6-5; D gene uncertain. V was pared by 2 bases and J by 3 bases, with 8 bases between. This CDR3 is 14 amino acids long. Looked up from germline, CDR1 is MNHEY and CDR2 is SVGAGI.

V is TRBV5-4 and J is TRBJ1-2, with 10 bases lining up with TRBD1. The ends lost 3 bases at V and 7 bases at J; junction bases unmatched: 6. The CDR3 contains 14 residues. Germline CDR1 reads SGHNT; CDR2 reads YYREEE (reference sequence). CDR3 in amino acids: CASSSGTGVGGYTF. CDR3 nucleotide sequence: TGTGCCAGCAGCTCCGGGACAGGGGTAGGTGGCTACACCTTC. The variable domain in full, with the rest retrieved from reference TRBV5-4 and TRBJ1-2, is ETGVTQSPTHLIKTRGQQVTLRCSSQSGHNTVSWYQQALGQGPQFIFQYYREEENGRGNFPPRFSGLQFPNYSSELNVNALELDDSALYLCASSSGTGVGGYTFGSGTRLTVV.